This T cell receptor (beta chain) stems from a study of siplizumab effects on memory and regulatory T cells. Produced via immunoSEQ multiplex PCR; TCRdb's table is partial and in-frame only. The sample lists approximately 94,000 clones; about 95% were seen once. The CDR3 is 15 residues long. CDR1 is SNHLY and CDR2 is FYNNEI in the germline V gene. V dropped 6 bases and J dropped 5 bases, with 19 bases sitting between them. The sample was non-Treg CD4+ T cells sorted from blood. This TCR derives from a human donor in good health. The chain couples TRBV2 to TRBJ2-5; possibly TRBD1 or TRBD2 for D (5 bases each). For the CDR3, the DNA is TGTGCCAGCAGCGGGACCGAAATTACGGGTGAGACCCAGTACTTC. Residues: CASSGTEITGETQYF.